These T cell receptor beta chains were read from a single sample in a study of T cell changes during pregnancy in multiple sclerosis. Some clones are missing from TCRdb's copy, which holds only in-frame ones; the method was immunoSEQ multiplex PCR. The repertoire consists of 25,000 to 35,000 clones, with roughly 90% occurring once and the leading ten covering more than 7.5%. The input for sequencing was CD8+ T cells from peripheral blood mononuclear cells, taken in the second trimester of pregnancy. The receptors originated from a female donor with multiple sclerosis, enrolled in a pregnancy study. Each CDR3 is given with its conserved first and last residue. The order of the fields is D gene, J gene, V gene, clone size, CDR3 protein, CDR3 DNA. A D gene is named only where the DNA matches it firmly. Expanded clones are given a class, and other clones once, few, many or no size at all.

>-|TRBJ2-7|TRBV12-2|-
CASRFVPGHDYEQYF
TGTGCAAGTCGCTTTGTCCCCGGACACGACTACGAGCAGTACTTC
>-|TRBJ1-2|TRBV4-2|-
CASSQGIGQRYGYTF
TGTGCCAGCAGCCAAGGGATAGGTCAGCGGTATGGCTACACCTTC
>-|TRBJ2-7|TRBV21-1|-
CASSNTYEQYF
TGTGCCAGCAGCAACACCTACGAGCAGTACTTC
>TRBD1|TRBJ1-5|TRBV27|-
CASRLTGTNQPQHF
TGTGCCAGCAGGCTGACAGGGACCAATCAGCCCCAGCATTTT
>TRBD2|TRBJ2-2|TRBV6-1|-
CASTGLADTGELFF
TGTGCCAGCACGGGACTAGCGGACACCGGGGAGCTGTTTTTT
>TRBD1|TRBJ2-7|TRBV13|-
CASSCEGQGLYEQYF
TGTGCCAGCAGCTGTGAGGGACAGGGTCTCTACGAGCAGTACTTC
>-|TRBJ2-1|TRBV27|-
CASSLSRGSGSNEQFF
TGTGCCAGCAGTTTATCGAGGGGGTCGGGGAGCAATGAGCAGTTCTTC
>TRBD1|TRBJ2-2|TRBV4-2|many
CASSPGTGDTGELFF
TGTGCCAGCAGCCCCGGGACAGGGGACACCGGGGAGCTGTTTTTT
>TRBD1|TRBJ1-5|TRBV6-5|-
CASSSNRGLGEPQHF
TGTGCCAGCAGTTCTAACAGGGGGCTCGGGGAGCCCCAGCATTTT
>-|TRBJ2-3|TRBV15|-
CATNRRVTDTQYF
TGTGCCACCAACCGACGGGTAACAGATACGCAGTATTTT
>TRBD2|TRBJ2-2|TRBV4-3|-
CASSQDSGGGELFF
TGCGCCAGCAGCCAAGATTCGGGGGGCGGGGAGCTGTTTTTT
>-|TRBJ2-7|TRBV27|-
CASSSEGGAHEQYF
TGTGCCAGCAGTTCAGAGGGTGGCGCCCACGAGCAGTACTTC
>TRBD2|TRBJ2-1|TRBV11-2|-
CASQFRGTSGYNEQFF
TGTGCCAGCCAATTTCGGGGGACTAGCGGCTACAATGAGCAGTTCTTC
>TRBD1|TRBJ2-7|TRBV6-5|-
CASSYEGGDSYEQYF
TGTGCCAGCAGTTACGAAGGGGGCGACTCCTACGAGCAGTACTTC
>TRBD1|TRBJ1-4|TRBV5-1|-
CASSPRTGVLATNEKLFF
TGCGCCAGCAGCCCTCGGACAGGGGTTCTCGCAACTAATGAAAAACTGTTTTTT
>-|TRBJ2-1|TRBV18|-
CASSPPVVVSSPNEQFF
TGTGCCAGCTCACCACCGGTGGTAGTATCTAGTCCCAATGAGCAGTTCTTC